What follows is one T cell receptor (beta chain) and its context. The specificity of this receptor is unknown. No quality values exist for individual bases; no much larger clone is one base distant. These data come from a study of T-cell reconstitution after alpha-beta-depleted transplantation in children (dated by TCRdb to the mid-2010s). Some background on the complete study: Using TCR repertoire profiling, the study quantitatively followed how T-cell immune reconstitution unfolded in children after TCRalphabeta/CD19-depleted allogeneic hematopoietic cell transplantation.

From the cysteine through the phenylalanine, the CDR3 covers 14 amino acids. The kept DNA is CDR3 alone, 42 bases in frame from the first base. CDR1 and CDR2, per the germline V gene (reference sequence), are LNHDA and SQIVND. V sheds 5 bases and J sheds 0 bases, leaving 11 bases between their ends. Libraries were constructed by PCR. Sequencing was carried out with an Illumina HiSeq 2500. Molecular barcoding was employed in the preparation of TCR libraries, with unique molecular identifiers being used to normalize TCRbeta repertoire quantification. The raw public data were reprocessed by TCRdb itself: fastp quality trimming at Q25, MiXCR clonotype calling, in-frame beta chains only. Every distinct CDR3 protein forms one entry, paired with its most common genes and DNA. This sample comprises roughly 190,000 distinct CDR3 sequences, more than 12% of them detected only once. The ten largest clones represent about 12% of the sample.

The rearranged segments are TRBV19 and TRBJ2-7; TRBD2 is possibly the D segment (6 matching bases). This receptor was taken from a human donor who donated a stem cell graft to a child with acute lymphoblastic leukemia. The input for sequencing was PBMCs from the stem cell graft donor, taken from the stem cell graft. The CDR3 sequence is CASSGTLSSYEQYF. The DNA sequence is given as TGTGCCAGTAGTGGGACTCTCAGCTCCTACGAGCAGTACTTC.